These T cell receptor beta chains were read from a single sample in a study of cytomegalovirus exposure and HLA in healthy donors. Profiling relied on immunoSEQ multiplex PCR, and the TCRdb table lists in-frame clones only, not all of them. The sample lists over 200,000 clones, 77% occurring once. The sample consisted of PBMCs. These TCRs come from an older woman in good health and CMV-seropositive. Both conserved end residues are part of each CDR3. D genes are given only for firm matches. Size tells how often a clone was seen (once, few, many) or the class of an expanded clone, and some rows leave it out.

size,V,D,J,DNA,CDR3
NA,TRBV21-1,NA,TRBJ1-2,TGTGCCAGCAGCGCACTAGGTGAGGGTATAGCTAACTATGGCTACACCTTC,CASSALGEGIANYGYTF
NA,TRBV6-1,TRBD1,TRBJ1-1,TGTGCCAGCAGCCTCACGGACAGGGGGACTGAAGCTTTCTTT,CASSLTDRGTEAFF
NA,TRBV2,NA,TRBJ2-3,TGTGCCAAAACCTGGGAGATTGGCACAGATACGCAGTATTTT,CAKTWEIGTDTQYF
NA,TRBV9,TRBD1,TRBJ2-7,TGTGCCAGCAGCTTCGGGACAGGGTCCCACGAGCAGTACTTC,CASSFGTGSHEQYF
NA,TRBV30,NA,TRBJ2-2,TGTGCCTGGAACGGGTACACCGGGGAGCTGTTTTTT,CAWNGYTGELFF
NA,TRBV7-9,TRBD2,TRBJ2-7,TGTGCCAGCCAGACTAGCGGGAGTTATAACGAGCAGTACTTC,CASQTSGSYNEQYF
once,TRBV5-6,NA,TRBJ1-2,TGTGCCAGCAGCTTGATCGCGGGGGCGAGTCATGGCTACACCTTC,CASSLIAGASHGYTF
NA,TRBV9,NA,TRBJ1-3,TGTGCCAGCAGCGTAGTTAGCTCTGGAAACACCATATATTTT,CASSVVSSGNTIYF
NA,TRBV28,TRBD1,TRBJ2-7,TGTGCCAGCAGACCCGGACAGGGATACGAGCAGTACTTC,CASRPGQGYEQYF
NA,TRBV11-3,NA,TRBJ2-7,TGTGCCAGCAGCTTAGATCCGTACGAGCAGTACTTC,CASSLDPYEQYF
NA,TRBV2,TRBD1,TRBJ1-2,TGTGCCAGAGATGGACAGGGAAGGTCGGGCTACACCTTC,CARDGQGRSGYTF
NA,TRBV6-1,TRBD1,TRBJ2-7,TGTGCCAGCGGATGGACAGGGTGGTACGAGCAGTACTTC,CASGWTGWYEQYF
NA,TRBV19,TRBD1,TRBJ1-2,TGTGCCAGTAGAAGCAGGGGGCGCAACTATGGCTACACCTTC,CASRSRGRNYGYTF
NA,TRBV18,TRBD1,TRBJ1-4,TGTGCCAGCTCACCGGGACAGGGTGGAGAAAAACTGTTTTTT,CASSPGQGGEKLFF
NA,TRBV6-1,NA,TRBJ2-3,TGTGCCAGCAGTGTTCTCGCGTACCCAGATACGCAGTATTTT,CASSVLAYPDTQYF
NA,TRBV4-1,NA,TRBJ2-7,TGCGCCAGCAGCCAAGGTGCCACCAGGGGCTACGAGCAGTACTTC,CASSQGATRGYEQYF
few,TRBV30,TRBD2,TRBJ2-3,TGTGCCTGGAGTGTCGGACTAGCGCCCGATACGCAGTATTTT,CAWSVGLAPDTQYF
NA,TRBV30,TRBD2,TRBJ2-7,TGTGCCGGCCGGGACTACCTTTTATACGAGCAGTACTTC,CAGRDYLLYEQYF
few,TRBV10-2,TRBD1,TRBJ2-7,TGCGCCAGCAGTGGGTCGGGACAGGGGCCATACTACTACGAGCAGTACTTC,CASSGSGQGPYYYEQYF
NA,TRBV6-1,NA,TRBJ2-1,TGTGCCAGCAGTGTAAACAATGAGCAGTTCTTC,CASSVNNEQFF
NA,TRBV27,TRBD2,TRBJ2-7,TGTGCCAGCAGTCCGTTAGCGGGATTGGGCGAGCAGTACTTC,CASSPLAGLGEQYF
few,TRBV28,TRBD2,TRBJ2-1,TGTGCCAGCAGAACAATGGGCACGGGGGGTAGCAATGAGCAGTTCTTC,CASRTMGTGGSNEQFF
NA,TRBV5-1,NA,TRBJ2-2,TGCGCCAGCAGCCAGCAAACAGGGACCGGGGAGCTGTTTTTT,CASSQQTGTGELFF
once,TRBV5-1,NA,TRBJ2-6,TGCGCCAGCAGCTTGATGGGGGCGCGGGCCAACGTCCTGACTTTC,CASSLMGARANVLTF
few,TRBV2,TRBD1,TRBJ1-1,TGTGCCAGCAGCGATCGGGGGACAGGGGGTTTCACTGAAGCTTTCTTT,CASSDRGTGGFTEAFF
few,TRBV6-6,TRBD1,TRBJ2-7,TGTGCCAGCAGTTCCCCGGGACAGGGGAGTTACGAGCAGTACTTC,CASSSPGQGSYEQYF
NA,TRBV10-2,TRBD1,TRBJ2-7,TGCGCCAGCAACCCGGGACAGGGGGCCCTTTACGAGCAGTACTTC,CASNPGQGALYEQYF
NA,TRBV6-1,NA,TRBJ1-2,TGTGCCAGCAGTGAAGACAACAACTATGGCTACACCTTC,CASSEDNNYGYTF
NA,TRBV7-7,NA,TRBJ1-5,TGTGCCAGCAGCTTGGCGGGGGGGGGAGGAAGCAATCAGCCCCAGCATTTT,CASSLAGGGGSNQPQHF
NA,TRBV5-1,NA,TRBJ1-6,TGCGCCTCGCAAGATTACAGGGTGAATTCACCCCTCCACTTT,CASQDYRVNSPLHF
NA,TRBV7-3,NA,TRBJ1-2,TGTGCCAGCAGCTTATTTGGTAGCTATGGCTACACCTTC,CASSLFGSYGYTF
NA,TRBV4-1,TRBD2,TRBJ2-7,TGCGCCAGCAGCCAAGCGGATTCAGGGACTAGCGGCACCTACGAGCAGTACTTC,CASSQADSGTSGTYEQYF
NA,TRBV18,NA,TRBJ2-1,TGTGCCAGCTCACCACCGAGCCCGAGGGAAGACAATGAGCAGTTCTTC,CASSPPSPREDNEQFF
once,TRBV28,TRBD1,TRBJ1-6,TGTGCCAGCAGTCCCCCGGGACAGGGCAATTCACCCCTCCACTTT,CASSPPGQGNSPLHF
NA,TRBV7-9,TRBD1,TRBJ1-1,TGTGCCACCTCACAGGGGGCCAGCACTGAAGCTTTCTTT,CATSQGASTEAFF
NA,TRBV28,TRBD1,TRBJ1-6,TGTGCCAGCAGTCCCCCTGACAGGGCGACCAATAATTCACCCCTCCACTTT,CASSPPDRATNNSPLHF
few,TRBV5-6,NA,TRBJ2-6,TGTGCCAGCAGCTTGGCCCTAGGCTCTGGGGCCAACGTCCTGACTTTC,CASSLALGSGANVLTF
NA,TRBV2,TRBD2,TRBJ2-2,TGTGCCACAAACGGGAGGGGACTAGCGGGATCATACACCGGGGAGCTGTTTTTT,CATNGRGLAGSYTGELFF